This is a list of T cell receptor beta chains from one sample in a study of memory CD4+ T cells and cytomegalovirus serostatus. Some clones are missing from TCRdb's copy, which holds only in-frame ones; the method was immunoSEQ multiplex PCR. The data contain 40,000 to 55,000 clones, around 80% of them seen just once; the ten biggest clones take up approximately 1.9%. The sample taken for sequencing was memory CD4+ T cells from blood. The receptors here all came from an adult in good health and CMV-seronegative. Each CDR3 is given without its conserved first and last residue. Each record gives: D gene, V gene, CDR3 length, CDR3 protein. A D gene is named only where the DNA matches it firmly.

TRBD1 | TRBV7-8 | 16 | ASSVNPPGTGGRDTQY
TRBD2 | TRBV11-2 | 12 | ASSLGGTSNEQF
- | TRBV7-2 | 11 | ASSSLSSSGYT
TRBD1 | TRBV4-2 | 14 | ASSQDGQGAGNTIY
TRBD2 | TRBV7-7 | 11 | ASSWGGTGELF
- | TRBV19 | 13 | ASTSQGGNLYGYT
- | TRBV4-2 | 12 | ASSLQTLGETQY
TRBD1 | TRBV18 | 14 | ASSGGQGTTNEKLF
- | TRBV13 | 12 | ASSGGSDNYEQY
- | TRBV5-6 | 10 | ASSGIQETQY
- | TRBV10-3 | 12 | ATSGVKGNQPQH
- | TRBV5-4 | 11 | ASSQGRYTEAF
TRBD2 | TRBV18 | 12 | ASSPTSGGETQY
- | TRBV4-1 | 12 | ASRSGTMNTEAF
TRBD2 | TRBV7-3 | 12 | ASSTTSGGKEQF
- | TRBV10-3 | 14 | AISESSGSGANVLT
- | TRBV15 | 11 | ATSVGDNQPQH
- | TRBV2 | 11 | ASRKTENSPLH
- | TRBV7-8 | 13 | ASSSRPGQNTEAF
- | TRBV7-2 | 14 | ASSLEEQGENQPQH
- | TRBV6-1 | 12 | ASSPGLRDNEQF
TRBD2 | TRBV5-4 | 17 | ASSLPGTSGGSSYNEQF
- | TRBV11-3 | 11 | ASSFSGTLEQF
- | TRBV5-1 | 11 | ASSLYFTDTQY
- | TRBV30 | 11 | AWSASPADEQF
- | TRBV5-4 | 13 | ASSRRTDGNEKLF
- | TRBV15 | 11 | ATSRDRVAGYT
TRBD1 | TRBV28 | 13 | ASSFTGTGGYEQY
- | TRBV9 | 10 | ASSLRYNEQF
- | TRBV14 | 12 | ASSPPGIAYEQY
TRBD1 | TRBV2 | 14 | ASNPRGLSSYNEQF
- | TRBV10-2 | 12 | ASSEFKGNSPLH
- | TRBV5-1 | 14 | ASSLGLRLAKNIQY
- | TRBV7-9 | 16 | ASSLGGHREGMNTEAF
TRBD1 | TRBV5-1 | 13 | ASSRDRLNNSPLH
- | TRBV5-6 | 15 | ASSTLSRTIRADTQY
- | TRBV5-4 | 14 | ASRQRGGYSYNEQF
- | TRBV29-1 | 11 | SVGREANQPQH
TRBD1 | TRBV2 | 12 | ASSEQGAADEQY
TRBD2 | TRBV30 | 14 | ASQPPAGGFYNEQF
TRBD1 | TRBV29-1 | 10 | SGGQRQETQY
TRBD2 | TRBV5-1 | 13 | ASSWTSGGSDTQY
- | TRBV29-1 | 12 | SVEAGFSGNTIY